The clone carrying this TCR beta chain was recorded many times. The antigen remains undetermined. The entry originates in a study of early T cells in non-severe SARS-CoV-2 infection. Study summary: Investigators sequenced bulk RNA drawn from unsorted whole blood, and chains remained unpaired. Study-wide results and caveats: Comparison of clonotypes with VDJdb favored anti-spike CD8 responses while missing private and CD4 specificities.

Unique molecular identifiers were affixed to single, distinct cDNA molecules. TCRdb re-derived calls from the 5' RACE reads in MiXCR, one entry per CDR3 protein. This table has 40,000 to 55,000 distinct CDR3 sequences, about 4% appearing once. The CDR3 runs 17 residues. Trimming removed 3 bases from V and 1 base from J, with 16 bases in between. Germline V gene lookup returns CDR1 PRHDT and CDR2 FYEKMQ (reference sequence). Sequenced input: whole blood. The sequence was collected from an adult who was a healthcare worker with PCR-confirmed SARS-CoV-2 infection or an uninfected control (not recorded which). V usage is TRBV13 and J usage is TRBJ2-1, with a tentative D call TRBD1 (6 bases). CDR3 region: CASSFMSRGQSYNEQFF. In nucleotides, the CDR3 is TGTGCCAGCAGCTTCATGAGCAGGGGTCAGTCCTACAATGAGCAGTTCTTC. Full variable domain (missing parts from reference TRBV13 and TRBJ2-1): AAGVIQSPRHLIKEKRETATLKCYPIPRHDTVYWYQQGPGQDPQFLISFYEKMQSDKGSIPDRFSAQQFSDYHSELNMSSLELGDSALYFCASSFMSRGQSYNEQFFGPGTRLTVL.